This TCR beta chain was sequenced during a study of T cell responses to AZD1222 COVID-19 vaccine. Study-level points and caveats: Baseline testing showed seropositivity in only five or six AZD1222 recipients. Mostly white British, mostly female donors; authors suggested clonal diversity may be underestimated.

Here immunoSEQ multiplex PCR was the method, and the copy in TCRdb shows in-frame clones only, minus some. The table lists 150,000 to 200,000 clones, about 88% of them singletons. The CDR3 runs 15 residues. The germline V gene encodes CDR1 SQVTM and CDR2 ANQGSEA. V lost 0 bases, J lost 3 bases, and 12 bases lay in between. As regards this clone: Its antigen is as yet unknown.

The receptor was isolated from an adult in good health. The material sequenced was peripheral blood, taken on day 0 of AZD1222 vaccination. The chain recombines TRBV29-1 with TRBJ2-1, with D possibly TRBD2 on 5 matching bases. CDR3 residues: CSVEDRASHYNEQFF. As DNA, the CDR3 is TGCAGCGTTGAAGATCGGGCTAGCCACTACAATGAGCAGTTCTTC.